This record covers a single TCR beta chain. Its antigen is unknown. Trimming took 0 bases from V and 2 from J, leaving 12 bases between them. Per the germline V gene, CDR1 is SGDLS and CDR2 is YYNGEE. The CDR3 consists of 15 residues. The protocol was immunoSEQ multiplex PCR, while the TCRdb copy is restricted to in-frame clones and leaves out a portion. The sample yields 75,000 to 95,000 clones, around 89% seen once. The data belong to a study of OX40 agonist ivuxolimab in advanced cancers. Across the study: Each dose-escalation patient presented with hepatocellular carcinoma, melanoma, renal cell or head and neck cancer.

Whole-study findings and limits: Compared with CD4+, CD8+ T cells on average had more expanded clones. Undetermined was the antigen specificity of the expanded peripheral T cells.

Patients with autoimmune history or systemic immunosuppression were excluded. The sequence came from an adult with an advanced solid tumor such as melanoma, head and neck, liver or kidney cancer. The genes are TRBV9 and TRBJ2-7; D ambiguous. The sequences come from CD4+ or CD8+ T cells sorted from blood, collected in a trial of the OX40 agonist ivuxolimab. CDR3 in amino acids: CASSVDPALTYEQYF. The CDR3 DNA sequence: TGTGCCAGCAGCGTAGATCCAGCCTTAACCTACGAGCAGTACTTC.